The TCR beta chain under discussion was sequenced for a study of cytomegalovirus exposure and HLA in healthy donors. Both 60 Vbeta primers and 13 Jbeta primers went into the PCR. Some clones are missing from TCRdb's copy, which holds only in-frame ones; the method was immunoSEQ multiplex PCR. The sample lists roughly 150,000 clones; 82% were seen once. The CDR3 consists of 14 residues. Germline values: CDR1 SGHRS, CDR2 YFSETQ. V was trimmed by 5 bases and J by 3 bases, leaving 12 bases between them. Sequenced sample: PBMCs. The source of this sequence is a girl aged 2-10 years in good health and CMV-seropositive. The V call is TRBV5-1, the J call TRBJ1-5; D is uncertain. CDR3 sequence reads: CASRGDGSNQPQHF. The CDR3 nucleotides read TGCGCCAGCAGGGGAGACGGGTCCAATCAGCCCCAGCATTTT.